This T cell receptor beta chain was sequenced during a study of blood T cells in healthy people across ages. Across the whole study: Capture by template switching was about one barcoded beta molecule per two T cells. Study-wide points: There was no known CMV status for donors, so expanded clonotype changes were possibly confounded.

The second PCR ran roughly 6 to 11 cycles with a sample-barcoded 5' primer and J-beta primers. A template-switch adaptor with 12 random nucleotides tagged each cDNA molecule. TCRdb itself ran the 5' RACE reads through MiXCR, one entry per CDR3 protein. The table has 600,000 to 900,000 distinct CDR3 sequences, more than 25% seen once; the top ten hold around 2.9%. The CDR3 spans 14 residues. Germline V CDR1 and CDR2: SGHAT, FQDESV (reference sequence). V shed 1 base and J shed 1 base, with 7 bases lying between them. In this sample, this clonotype turned up a few times. Its cognate antigen is unknown. These same records also appear under a second study, on T cells of mothers and their children. That study reports: Nine systemically healthy Caucasian donors: three mothers, six children.

The chain uses TRBV11-1 and TRBJ1-1; no clear D gene. The TCR originated in a boy between 5 and 17 years old in good health. Sample: blood. CDR3 nucleotides: TGTGCCAGCAGCTTAGGAAGGAAGAACACTGAAGCTTTCTTT. Translation: CASSLGRKNTEAFF.